This TCR beta chain was found in a study of human T cells and chemical hapten exposure. Indicated time point: patch test 1, 2 weeks after DPC sensitization. As for treatment: therapeutic diphenylcyclopropenone sensitization with weekly scalp DPC. Unfractionated whole blood yielded the extracted total RNA. The CDR3 has 17 amino acids. Germline CDR1 reads SEHNR; CDR2 reads FQNEAQ (reference sequence). V dropped 4 bases and J dropped 5 bases, with 23 bases sitting between them. As regards this clonotype: The antigen is not known.

Overall study findings and caveats: A positive correlation with patch test score was found for PT1 expanded TCR counts. High-frequency TCRs, those above 1 in 1000, stayed the same after DPC sensitization.

TCRdb processed the RACE reads anew with MiXCR; each CDR3 protein has one entry. The sample contains fewer than 150,000 distinct CDR3 sequences, roughly 13% of which appear only once. This receptor was taken from a man aged 18 to 29 with alopecia areata. Some clones in this sample may be carry-over from other donors' samples. The starting material was whole blood, obtained in connection with sensitization to the hapten diphenylcyclopropenone (DPC). The chain links TRBV7-9 to TRBJ2-5; D gene unclear. This CDR3 reads CASSSAMNNYLGETQYF. As DNA, the CDR3 is TGTGCCAGCAGCTCAGCAATGAACAACTACCTCGGGGAGACCCAGTACTTC.